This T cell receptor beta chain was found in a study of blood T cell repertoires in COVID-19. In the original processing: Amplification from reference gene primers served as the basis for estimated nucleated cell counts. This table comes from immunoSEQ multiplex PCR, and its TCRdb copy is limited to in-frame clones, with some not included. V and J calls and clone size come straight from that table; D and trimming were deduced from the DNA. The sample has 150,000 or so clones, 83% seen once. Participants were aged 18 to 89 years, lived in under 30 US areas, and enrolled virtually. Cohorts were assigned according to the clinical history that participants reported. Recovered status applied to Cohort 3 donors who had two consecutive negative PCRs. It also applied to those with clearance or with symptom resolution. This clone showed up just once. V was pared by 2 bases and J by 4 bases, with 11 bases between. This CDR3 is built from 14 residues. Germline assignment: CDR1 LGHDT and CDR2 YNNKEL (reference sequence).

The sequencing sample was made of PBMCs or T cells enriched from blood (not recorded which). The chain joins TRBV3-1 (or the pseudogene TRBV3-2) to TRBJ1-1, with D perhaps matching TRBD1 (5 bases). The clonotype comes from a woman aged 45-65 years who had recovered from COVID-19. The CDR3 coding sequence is TGTGCCAGCAGCCAAAGGGGATTGAGCACTGAAGCTTTCTTT. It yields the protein CASSQRGLSTEAFF.